This TCR beta chain is drawn from a study of blood T cell repertoires in COVID-19. For the study at large: Sites in the United States, Italy and Spain provided acute and convalescent COVID-19 samples.

The data were produced by immunoSEQ multiplex PCR, yet TCRdb's version contains in-frame clones alone and is incomplete. The sample records approximately 380,000 clones, 85% to 90% being singletons. Trimming took off 6 bases at V and 8 bases at J, with 20 bases between the two ends. Germline V lookup: CDR1 MNHEY, CDR2 SVGAGI. The CDR3 runs to 15 residues. The rearrangement uses TRBV6-5 and TRBJ1-3, with a weak D call TRBD1 (5 bases). The receptor's source is a young woman who had recovered from COVID-19. Sequenced: PBMCs or T cells enriched from blood (not recorded which). In nucleotides, the CDR3 is TGTGCCAGCAGAGACCGACCTAAGGGGCACGACACCATATATTTT. Encoded protein: CASRDRPKGHDTIYF.